One sample yielded the 11 T cell receptor beta chains listed below, sequenced in a study of radiation and T cells in renal cell carcinoma (TCRdb year 2020). Reading the label with the study, this specimen's time point is: blood 2 weeks post-SBRT. The sample's treatment or condition label, decoded: 15 Gy SBRT to primary tumor, nephrectomy 4 weeks later. Libraries came from the immunoSEQ multiplex PCR assay. TCRdb's version of the immuneACCESS table is confined to in-frame rearrangements and falls short of the full clone set. An unresolved V gene accounts for under half of the shortfall where checked; the remainder is of unknown origin. This sample lists 100,000 to 150,000 clones; approximately 78% were detected once. Around 2% of the sample rests with the top ten. The starting material was blood, obtained from a patient whose treatment included radiotherapy and nephrectomy. The receptors shown here come from a woman in her sixties or seventies with renal cell carcinoma.

About this clone: A read error may account for a junction end that differs from germline. V gene TRBV7-7 combines with J gene TRBJ2-3, with TRBD2 matching over 10 bases. Germline values: CDR1 SSHAT, CDR2 FNYEAQ (reference sequence). The CDR3 is made up of 15 amino acids. CDR3 in DNA: TGTGCTAGCAGCCTCGGACTAGCGGCCACAGATACGCAGTATTTT. It yields the protein CASSLGLAATDTQYF.

V usage is TRBV4-1 and J usage is TRBJ1-1; a possible D gene is TRBD1 (5 bases). V was clipped by 1 base and J by 4 bases, with 10 bases between them. This CDR3 has 14 amino acids. Germline CDR1 reads MGHRA; CDR2 reads YSYEKL. CDR3 amino acids: CASSQVRGSTEAFF. The CDR3, as DNA: TGCGCCAGCAGCCAAGTGAGGGGATCCACTGAAGCTTTCTTT.

This rearrangement joins TRBV5-1 to TRBJ2-1; a possible D gene is TRBD1 (6 bases). The CDR3 extends over 17 amino acids. V dropped 0 bases and J dropped 6 bases, with 19 bases sitting between them. CDR1 is SGHRS and CDR2 is YFSETQ in the germline V gene. The CDR3 DNA sequence: TGCGCCAGCAGCTTGGTTTTTGGGACACAGCAAGGCAATGAGCAGTTCTTC. It encodes CASSLVFGTQQGNEQFF. The full variable domain, completed using reference TRBV5-1 and TRBJ2-1, is KAGVTQTPRYLIKTRGQQVTLSCSPISGHRSVSWYQQTPGQGLQFLFEYFSETQRNKGNFPGRFSGRQFSNSRSEMNVSTLELGDSALYLCASSLVFGTQQGNEQFFGPGTRLTVL.

The chain joins TRBV9 to TRBJ1-3; 7 bases are a match to TRBD1. There are 15 residues in the CDR3. The germline V gene has CDR1 SGDLS and CDR2 YYNGEE. V was pared by 4 bases and J by 2 bases, with 6 bases of the junction left unmatched. The CDR3 is CASSPGGGTGNTIYF. The CDR3, as DNA: TGTGCCAGCAGCCCAGGGGGGGGGACTGGAAACACCATATATTTT.

V usage is TRBV10-3 and J usage is TRBJ2-2; 9 positions agree with TRBD1. From germline, CDR1 is ENHRY and CDR2 SYGVKD. After removal of 9 bases from V and 4 bases from J, the junction contained 12 bases not matched to a gene. The CDR3 runs 16 residues. The CDR3 is CAINNPGQGSTGELFF. The CDR3 DNA reads TGTGCCATAAATAACCCGGGACAGGGCAGCACCGGGGAGCTGTTTTTT.

The V and J genes are TRBV6-1 and TRBJ2-5; no firm D call. This CDR3 comprises 14 residues. CDR1 is MNHNS and CDR2 is SASEGT in the germline V gene. The V and J ends lost 1 base and 4 bases respectively, with 10 bases between them. The CDR3 region is CASSEGVAGETQYF. DNA for the CDR3: TGTGCCAGCAGTGAAGGTGTAGCAGGAGAGACCCAGTACTTC.

The chain couples TRBV19 to TRBJ2-3; no reliable D call. CDR1 and CDR2 from the germline V gene are LNHDA and SQIVND (reference sequence). This CDR3 has 16 residues. Trimming shortened V by 4 bases and J by 2 bases, and 16 bases separated the two germline ends. The CDR3: CASSTSPPEATDTQYF. CDR3 sequence (DNA): TGTGCCAGTAGTACCTCCCCTCCTGAGGCCACAGATACGCAGTATTTT.

The V gene is TRBV5-1, the J gene TRBJ2-3; no clear D. This CDR3 has 12 residues. The germline V gene encodes CDR1 SGHRS and CDR2 YFSETQ. V lost 1 base and J lost 4, with 4 bases in between. The CDR3 loop reads CASSLSSDTQYF. The CDR3 region has the DNA TGCGCCAGCAGCTTGTCTTCAGATACGCAGTATTTT.

The chain recombines TRBV14 with TRBJ2-7; the D gene could be TRBD1 or TRBD2 (6 bases each). The CDR3 covers 15 residues. Trimming took off 4 bases at V and 0 bases at J, with 13 bases between the two ends. Germline CDR1 and CDR2: SGHDN and FVKESK. Written as DNA, the CDR3 is TGTGCCAGCAGCCGGGGGGCTCGAAGCTCCTACGAGCAGTACTTC. Its translation is CASSRGARSSYEQYF.

The chain links TRBV28 to TRBJ2-1; 9 nucleotides align to TRBD1. Germline V gives CDR1 MDHEN, CDR2 SYDVKM. This CDR3 comprises 15 residues. V shed 4 bases, J shed 2 bases, and the junction held 3 bases outside the gene matches. This CDR3 reads CASSSTGGAYNEQFF. In DNA, the CDR3 is TGTGCCAGCAGTTCAACAGGGGGCGCCTACAATGAGCAGTTCTTC.

V gene TRBV6-1 combines with J gene TRBJ2-7; 8 positions match TRBD1. The trim removed 6 bases at V and 5 bases at J, leaving 12 bases unmatched. The CDR3 consists of 15 residues. In germline, CDR1 is MNHNS, CDR2 SASEGT. The CDR3: CASRSQRTGLDEQYF. CDR3 DNA sequence: TGTGCCAGCAGATCCCAACGGACAGGGTTGGACGAGCAGTACTTC.